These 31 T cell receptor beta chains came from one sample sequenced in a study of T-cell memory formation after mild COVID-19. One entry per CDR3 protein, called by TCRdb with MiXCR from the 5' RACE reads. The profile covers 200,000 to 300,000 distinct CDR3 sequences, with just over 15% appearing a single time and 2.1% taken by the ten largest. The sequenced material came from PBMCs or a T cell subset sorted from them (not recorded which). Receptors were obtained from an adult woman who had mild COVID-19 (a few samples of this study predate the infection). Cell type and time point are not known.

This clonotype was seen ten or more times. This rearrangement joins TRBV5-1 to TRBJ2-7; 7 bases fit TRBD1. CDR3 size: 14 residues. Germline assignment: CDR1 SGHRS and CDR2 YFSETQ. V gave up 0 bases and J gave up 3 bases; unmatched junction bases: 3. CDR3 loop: CASSLGQGGYEQYF. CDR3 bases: TGCGCCAGCAGCTTGGGACAGGGCGGCTACGAGCAGTACTTC.

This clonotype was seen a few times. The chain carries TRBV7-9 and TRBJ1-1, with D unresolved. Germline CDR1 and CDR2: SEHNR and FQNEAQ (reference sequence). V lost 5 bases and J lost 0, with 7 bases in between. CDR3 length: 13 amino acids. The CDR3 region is CASSINMNTEAFF. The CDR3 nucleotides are TGTGCCAGCAGCATTAACATGAACACTGAAGCTTTCTTT.

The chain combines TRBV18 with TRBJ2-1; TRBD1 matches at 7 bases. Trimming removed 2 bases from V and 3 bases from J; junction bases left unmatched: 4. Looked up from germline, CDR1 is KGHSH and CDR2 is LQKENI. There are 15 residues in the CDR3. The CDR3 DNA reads TGTGCCAGCTCACCAGAAGGGGGCTACTACAATGAGCAGTTCTTC. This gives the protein CASSPEGGYYNEQFF.

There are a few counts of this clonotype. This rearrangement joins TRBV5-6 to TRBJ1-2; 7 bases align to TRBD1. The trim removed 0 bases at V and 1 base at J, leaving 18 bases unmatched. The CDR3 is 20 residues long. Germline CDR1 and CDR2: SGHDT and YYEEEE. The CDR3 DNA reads TGTGCCAGCAGCTTGGACGCCGGGACAGCTCTCCCACCAAATAACTATGGCTACACCTTC. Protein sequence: CASSLDAGTALPPNNYGYTF.

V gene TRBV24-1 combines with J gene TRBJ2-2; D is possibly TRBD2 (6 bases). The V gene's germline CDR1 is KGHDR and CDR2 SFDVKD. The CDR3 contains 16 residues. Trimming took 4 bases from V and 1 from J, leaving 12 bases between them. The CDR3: CATSDPTRGNTGELFF. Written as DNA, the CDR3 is TGTGCCACCAGTGACCCGACTAGGGGGAACACCGGGGAGCTGTTTTTT.

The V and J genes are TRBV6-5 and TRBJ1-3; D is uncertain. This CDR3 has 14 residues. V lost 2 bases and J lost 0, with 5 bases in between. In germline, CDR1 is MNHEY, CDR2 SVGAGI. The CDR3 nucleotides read TGTGCCAGCAGTTACGGATTCTCTGGAAACACCATATATTTT. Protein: CASSYGFSGNTIYF.

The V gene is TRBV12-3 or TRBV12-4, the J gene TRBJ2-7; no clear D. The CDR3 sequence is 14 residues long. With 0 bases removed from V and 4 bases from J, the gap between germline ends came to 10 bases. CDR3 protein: CASSLAGPGYEQYF. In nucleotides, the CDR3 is TGTGCCAGCAGTTTAGCGGGCCCGGGTTACGAGCAGTACTTC.

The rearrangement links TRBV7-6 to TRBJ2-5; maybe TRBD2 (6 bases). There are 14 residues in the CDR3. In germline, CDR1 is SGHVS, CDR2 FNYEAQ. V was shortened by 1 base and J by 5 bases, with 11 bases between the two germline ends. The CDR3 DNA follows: TGTGCCAGCAGCTTAGAAGGTGGGGGGGAGACCCAGTACTTC. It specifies CASSLEGGGETQYF.

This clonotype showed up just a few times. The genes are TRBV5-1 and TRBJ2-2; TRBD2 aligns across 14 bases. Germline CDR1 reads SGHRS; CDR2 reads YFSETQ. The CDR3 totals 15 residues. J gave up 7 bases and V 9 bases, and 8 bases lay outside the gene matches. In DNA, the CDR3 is TGCGCCACCTCGGGACTAGCGGGAGTAGACGGGGAGCTGTTTTTT. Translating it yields CATSGLAGVDGELFF.

The CDR3 DNA reads as TGTGCCAGCAGCCAAGCAGACTATGGCTACACCTTC. It codes for CASSQADYGYTF. The V and J genes are TRBV3-1 and TRBJ1-2; D is unclear. The V end lost 1 base, the J end lost 3 bases, and 3 bases lay between the germline ends. Germline loops: CDR1 LGHDT, CDR2 YNNKEL (reference sequence). The CDR3 contains 12 residues.

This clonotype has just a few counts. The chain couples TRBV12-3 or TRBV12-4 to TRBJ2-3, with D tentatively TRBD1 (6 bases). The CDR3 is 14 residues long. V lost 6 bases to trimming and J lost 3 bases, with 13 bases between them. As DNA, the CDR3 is TGTGCCAGCAGCTTTACAGGGAGAACAGATACGCAGTATTTT. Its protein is CASSFTGRTDTQYF.

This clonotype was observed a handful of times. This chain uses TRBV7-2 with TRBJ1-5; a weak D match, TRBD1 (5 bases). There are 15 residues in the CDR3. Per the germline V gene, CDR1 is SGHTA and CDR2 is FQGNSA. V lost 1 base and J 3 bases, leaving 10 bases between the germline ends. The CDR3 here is CASSLVGVYNQPQHF. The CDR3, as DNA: TGTGCCAGCAGCTTAGTGGGGGTGTACAATCAGCCCCAGCATTTT.

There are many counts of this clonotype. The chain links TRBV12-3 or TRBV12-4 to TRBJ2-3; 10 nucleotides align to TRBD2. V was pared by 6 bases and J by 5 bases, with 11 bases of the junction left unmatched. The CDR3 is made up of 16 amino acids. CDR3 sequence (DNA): TGTGCCAGCAGCCGTATAGCGGGAGGCGCGGAAGATACGCAGTATTTT. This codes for CASSRIAGGAEDTQYF.

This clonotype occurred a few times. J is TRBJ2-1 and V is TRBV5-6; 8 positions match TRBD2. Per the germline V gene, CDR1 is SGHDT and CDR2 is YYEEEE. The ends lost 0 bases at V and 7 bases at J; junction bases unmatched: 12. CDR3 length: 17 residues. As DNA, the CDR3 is TGTGCCAGCAGCTTGGAACCCAGGCTCAGCGGGAGAAATGAGCAGTTCTTC. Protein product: CASSLEPRLSGRNEQFF.

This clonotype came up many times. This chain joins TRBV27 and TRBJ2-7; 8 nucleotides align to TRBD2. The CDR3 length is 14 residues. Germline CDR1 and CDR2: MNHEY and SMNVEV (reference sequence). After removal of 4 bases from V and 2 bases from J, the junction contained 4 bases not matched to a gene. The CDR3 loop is CASSSIAGTYEQYF. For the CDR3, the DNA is TGTGCCAGCAGTTCCATAGCGGGGACCTACGAGCAGTACTTC.

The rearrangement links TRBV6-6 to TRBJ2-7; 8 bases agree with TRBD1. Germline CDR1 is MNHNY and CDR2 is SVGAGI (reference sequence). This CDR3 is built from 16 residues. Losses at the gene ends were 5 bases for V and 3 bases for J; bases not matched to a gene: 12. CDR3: CASSDQSTGEIYEQYF. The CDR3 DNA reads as TGTGCCAGCAGTGATCAGTCGACAGGGGAGATCTACGAGCAGTACTTC.

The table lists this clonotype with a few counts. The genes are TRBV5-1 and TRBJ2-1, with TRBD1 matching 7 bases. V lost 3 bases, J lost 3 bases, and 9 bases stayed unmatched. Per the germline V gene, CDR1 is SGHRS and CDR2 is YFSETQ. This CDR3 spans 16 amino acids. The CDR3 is CASSSVDRANYNEQFF. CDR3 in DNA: TGCGCCAGCAGCTCCGTTGACAGGGCGAACTACAATGAGCAGTTCTTC.

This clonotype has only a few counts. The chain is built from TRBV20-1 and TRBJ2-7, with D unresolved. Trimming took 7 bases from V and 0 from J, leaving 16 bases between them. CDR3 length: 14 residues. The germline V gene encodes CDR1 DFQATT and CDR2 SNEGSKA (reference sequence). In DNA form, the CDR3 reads TGCAGTGGACCCGACACTGCAAGCTCCTACGAGCAGTACTTC. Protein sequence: CSGPDTASSYEQYF.

In DNA form, the CDR3 reads TGCGCCAGCAGCTTGGCCTTTGGGGGAGGCTACGAGCAGTACTTC. Translation gives CASSLAFGGGYEQYF. The rearrangement joins TRBV5-1 to TRBJ2-7, with D possibly matching TRBD2 (6 bases). Per the germline V gene, CDR1 is SGHRS and CDR2 is YFSETQ. Trimming shortened V by 0 bases and J by 3 bases, and 13 bases separated the two germline ends. This CDR3 comprises 15 residues.

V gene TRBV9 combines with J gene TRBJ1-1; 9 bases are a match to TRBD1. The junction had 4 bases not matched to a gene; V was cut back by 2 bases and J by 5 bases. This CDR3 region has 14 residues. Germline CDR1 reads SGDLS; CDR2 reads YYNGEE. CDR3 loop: CASSVGQGRTEAFF. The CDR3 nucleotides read TGTGCCAGCAGCGTGGGACAGGGCCGGACTGAAGCTTTCTTT.

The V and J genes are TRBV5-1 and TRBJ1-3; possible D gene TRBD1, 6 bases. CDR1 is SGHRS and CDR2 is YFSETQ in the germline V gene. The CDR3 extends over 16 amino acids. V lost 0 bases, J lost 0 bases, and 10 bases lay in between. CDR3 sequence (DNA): TGCGCCAGCAGCTTGGAGGAGACAGGCTCTGGAAACACCATATATTTT. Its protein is CASSLEETGSGNTIYF. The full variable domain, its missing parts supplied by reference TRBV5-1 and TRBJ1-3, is KAGVTQTPRYLIKTRGQQVTLSCSPISGHRSVSWYQQTPGQGLQFLFEYFSETQRNKGNFPGRFSGRQFSNSRSEMNVSTLELGDSALYLCASSLEETGSGNTIYFGEGSWLTVV.

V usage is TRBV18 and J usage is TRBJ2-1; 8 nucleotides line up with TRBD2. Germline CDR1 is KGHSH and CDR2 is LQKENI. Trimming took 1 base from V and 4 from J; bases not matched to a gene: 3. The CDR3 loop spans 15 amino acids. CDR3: CASSPQGGRYNEQFF. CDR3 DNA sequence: TGTGCCAGCTCACCACAGGGCGGGAGGTACAATGAGCAGTTCTTC.

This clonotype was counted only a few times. The CDR3 sequence is CSARTSGTRDTQYF. As DNA, the CDR3 is TGCAGTGCTAGAACTAGCGGGACCAGAGATACGCAGTATTTT. The chain links TRBV20-1 to TRBJ2-3, with TRBD2 identical over 10 bases. J gave up 5 bases and V 2 bases, and 4 bases lay outside the gene matches. This CDR3 has 14 residues. The germline gives CDR1 DFQATT, CDR2 SNEGSKA (reference sequence).

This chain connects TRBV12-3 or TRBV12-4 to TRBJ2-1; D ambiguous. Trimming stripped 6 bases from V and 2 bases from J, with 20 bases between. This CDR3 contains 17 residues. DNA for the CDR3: TGTGCCAGCAGCGGAAGAACCGTACCAGGAGCCTACAATGAGCAGTTCTTC. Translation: CASSGRTVPGAYNEQFF.

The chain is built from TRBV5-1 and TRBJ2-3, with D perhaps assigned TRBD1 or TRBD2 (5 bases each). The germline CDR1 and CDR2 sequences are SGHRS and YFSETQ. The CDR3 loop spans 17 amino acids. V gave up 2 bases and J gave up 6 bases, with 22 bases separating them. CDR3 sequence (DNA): TGCGCCAGCAGCTTTCTCGGGACCCAACAAGTGGTGGATACGCAGTATTTT. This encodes CASSFLGTQQVVDTQYF. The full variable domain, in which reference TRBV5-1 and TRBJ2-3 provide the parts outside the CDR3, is KAGVTQTPRYLIKTRGQQVTLSCSPISGHRSVSWYQQTPGQGLQFLFEYFSETQRNKGNFPGRFSGRQFSNSRSEMNVSTLELGDSALYLCASSFLGTQQVVDTQYFGPGTRLTVL.

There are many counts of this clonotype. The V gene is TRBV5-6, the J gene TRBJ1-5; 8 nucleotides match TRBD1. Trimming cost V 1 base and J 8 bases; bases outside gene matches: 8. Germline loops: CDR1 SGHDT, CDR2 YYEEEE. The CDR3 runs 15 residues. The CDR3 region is CASSLYTGQVKPQHF. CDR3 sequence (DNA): TGTGCCAGCAGCTTGTACACGGGACAGGTGAAGCCCCAGCATTTT.

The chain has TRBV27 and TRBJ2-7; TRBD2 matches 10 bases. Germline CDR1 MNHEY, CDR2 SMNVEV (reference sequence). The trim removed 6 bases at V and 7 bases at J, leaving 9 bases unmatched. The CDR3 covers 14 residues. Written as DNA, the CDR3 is TGTGCCAGCAGGAGCGGGAGGGCCTCTAATGAGCAGTACTTC. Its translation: CASRSGRASNEQYF.

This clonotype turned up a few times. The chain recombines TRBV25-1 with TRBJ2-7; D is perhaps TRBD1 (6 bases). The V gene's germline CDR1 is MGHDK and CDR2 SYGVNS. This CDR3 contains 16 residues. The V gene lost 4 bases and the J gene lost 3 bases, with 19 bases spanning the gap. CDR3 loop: CASSGSQGFYGYEQYF. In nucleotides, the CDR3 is TGTGCCAGCAGTGGTTCACAGGGCTTTTATGGCTACGAGCAGTACTTC.

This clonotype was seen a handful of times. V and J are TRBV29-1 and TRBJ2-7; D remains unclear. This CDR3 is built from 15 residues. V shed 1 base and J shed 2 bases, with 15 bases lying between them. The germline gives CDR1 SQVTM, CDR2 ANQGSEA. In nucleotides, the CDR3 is TGCAGCGTTGAAGTCTTCCATAGTCGGACCTACGAGCAGTACTTC. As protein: CSVEVFHSRTYEQYF.

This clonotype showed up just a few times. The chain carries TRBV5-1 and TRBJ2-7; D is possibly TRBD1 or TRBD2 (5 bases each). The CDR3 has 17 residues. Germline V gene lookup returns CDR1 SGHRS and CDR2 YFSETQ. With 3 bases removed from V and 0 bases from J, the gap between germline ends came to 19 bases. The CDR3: CASSSDPGPPSSYEQYF. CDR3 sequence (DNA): TGCGCCAGCAGCTCGGACCCGGGACCCCCGAGCTCCTACGAGCAGTACTTC.

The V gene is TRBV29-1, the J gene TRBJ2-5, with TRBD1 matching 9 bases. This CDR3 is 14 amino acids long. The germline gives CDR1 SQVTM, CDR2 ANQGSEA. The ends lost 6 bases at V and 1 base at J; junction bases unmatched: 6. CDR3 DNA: TGCAGCGTAGACCCGGGACAGGGCCAAGAGACCCAGTACTTC. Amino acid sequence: CSVDPGQGQETQYF.